Below, one TCR beta chain is given with its context. The study excluded patients with uncontrolled infection, other autoimmune disease, pregnancy or lactation. The source of the sample is a study of T cells in Graves' hyperthyroidism and ophthalmopathy. Researchers amplified the TCR beta CDR3 regions from RNA transcripts. During a first-round RT-PCR of the TCR CDR3, the HTBI primer set was used. TCRdb re-called the multiplex PCR reads through MiXCR, storing one row per CDR3 protein. The table has approximately 400,000 distinct CDR3 sequences, more than 12% seen once. The sequence came from a woman in her twenties or thirties with Graves' hyperthyroidism. What was sequenced was blood.

CDR3 in amino acids: CASSSTGDGYTF. DNA for the CDR3: TGTGCCAGCAGTTCGACAGGGGATGGCTACACCTTC. This sequence joins TRBV27 and TRBJ1-2; 8 bases map to TRBD1. The CDR3 sequence is 12 residues long. The germline CDR1 and CDR2 sequences are MNHEY and SMNVEV (reference sequence). Germline trimming cut 4 bases from V and 6 bases from J; bases unmatched to any gene: 1.